These T cell receptor beta chains were read from a single sample in a study of shared clonotypes between healthy human individuals. Measured with immunoSEQ multiplex PCR; TCRdb has only the in-frame clones, and not every one. The sample yields roughly 1,600,000 clones, 98% seen once. The specimen was naive CD4+ T cells sorted from blood. Receptors originate from a man in his thirties or forties in good health. Each CDR3 is given with its conserved first and last residue. A D gene is named only where the DNA matches it firmly. A row's size may be missing; if present it is once, few, many or a size class.

V gene	J gene	clone size	D gene	CDR3 protein	CDR3 DNA
TRBV4-1	TRBJ2-7	once	TRBD2	CASSQEKTSGYEQYF	TGCGCCAGCAGCCAAGAAAAGACTAGCGGGTACGAGCAGTACTTC
TRBV5-4	TRBJ1-2	once	NA	CASSLGSGAGYTF	TGTGCCAGCAGCTTGGGGTCAGGTGCTGGCTACACCTTC
TRBV9	TRBJ2-7	NA	NA	CASSVRASSSYEQYF	TGTGCCAGCAGCGTACGGGCATCCAGCTCCTACGAGCAGTACTTC
TRBV19	TRBJ1-5	NA	NA	CASSIGGAQGLHF	TGTGCCAGTAGTATAGGGGGGGCCCAGGGGCTTCATTTT
TRBV27	TRBJ1-2	NA	NA	CASSLRDGYGYTF	TGTGCCAGCAGTTTAAGAGACGGCTATGGCTACACCTTC
TRBV28	TRBJ1-2	once	NA	CASSLVFQGGYGYTF	TGTGCCAGCAGTTTAGTTTTTCAGGGCGGCTATGGCTACACCTTC
TRBV6-5	TRBJ2-7	NA	NA	CASRGGAYEQYF	TGTGCCAGCAGGGGTGGCGCCTACGAGCAGTACTTC
TRBV7-7	TRBJ2-1	NA	TRBD2	CASSPGTSQYEQFF	TGTGCTAGCAGCCCCGGGACTAGCCAGTATGAGCAGTTCTTC
TRBV5-1	TRBJ2-7	NA	NA	CASSTRGGGEQYF	TGCGCCAGCAGCACTAGGGGGGGCGGCGAGCAGTACTTC
TRBV27	TRBJ1-1	NA	NA	CASSLRAVGNTEAFF	TGTGCCAGCAGTTTAAGGGCAGTCGGGAACACTGAAGCTTTCTTT
TRBV28	TRBJ2-7	NA	NA	CASSRYEQYF	TGTGCCAGCAGTCGCTACGAGCAGTACTTC
TRBV28	TRBJ2-1	NA	NA	CASSPSGGVINEQFF	TGTGCCAGCAGTCCGTCAGGGGGGGTGATAAATGAGCAGTTCTTC
TRBV9	TRBJ2-1	NA	TRBD2	CASRGLASDEQFF	TGTGCCAGCAGGGGACTAGCGAGCGATGAGCAGTTCTTC
TRBV7-9	TRBJ2-7	NA	NA	CASSLGVSTVYEQYF	TGTGCCAGCAGCTTAGGCGTTTCGACTGTCTACGAGCAGTACTTC
TRBV14	TRBJ2-7	NA	NA	CASSRSRDPTYEQYF	TGTGCCAGCAGCCGCAGCAGGGACCCGACCTACGAGCAGTACTTC
TRBV11-2	TRBJ2-7	NA	NA	CASSSVGDPGPYEQYF	TGTGCCAGCAGCTCGGTGGGGGACCCCGGACCCTACGAGCAGTACTTC
TRBV5-8	TRBJ2-7	NA	TRBD2	CASSSGIGTGGRYF	TGTGCCAGCAGCTCGGGTATCGGAACGGGAGGAAGGTACTTC
TRBV9	TRBJ2-3	NA	NA	CASSPLTNWDTQYF	TGTGCCAGCAGCCCACTGACGAATTGGGATACGCAGTATTTT
TRBV4-1	TRBJ2-7	NA	TRBD2	CASSLREGGSYEQYF	TGCGCCAGCAGCCTCCGGGAGGGGGGCTCCTACGAGCAGTACTTC
TRBV14	TRBJ2-7	NA	TRBD1	CASSRYRGEASYEQYF	TGTGCCAGCAGCCGATACAGGGGTGAGGCCTCCTACGAGCAGTACTTC
TRBV30	TRBJ2-7	NA	TRBD1	CACPRDRTYEQYF	TGTGCCTGCCCACGGGACAGGACCTACGAGCAGTACTTC
TRBV5-1	TRBJ1-1	NA	NA	CASSPWSGDNTEAFF	TGCGCCAGCAGCCCATGGTCGGGTGATAACACTGAAGCTTTCTTT
TRBV14	TRBJ2-1	NA	TRBD2	CASSPRWGRASGIYNEQFF	TGTGCCAGCAGCCCGAGATGGGGCAGGGCTAGCGGGATCTACAATGAGCAGTTCTTC
TRBV2	TRBJ2-5	NA	NA	CASSVGRRQETQYF	TGTGCCAGCAGTGTCGGGCGACGACAAGAGACCCAGTACTTC
TRBV9	TRBJ2-2	NA	NA	CASSVARNTGELFF	TGTGCCAGCAGCGTAGCCAGGAACACCGGGGAGCTGTTTTTT
TRBV7-2	TRBJ1-1	once	TRBD1	CASKGQAGTEAFF	TGTGCCAGCAAAGGACAGGCGGGCACTGAAGCTTTCTTT
TRBV18	TRBJ1-1	NA	NA	CASSLKSGTEAFF	TGTGCCAGCTCACTTAAGTCGGGCACTGAAGCTTTCTTT
TRBV28	TRBJ2-7	few	NA	CASSLLIYEQYF	TGTGCCAGCAGTTTGTTGATCTACGAGCAGTACTTC
TRBV7-8	TRBJ2-2	NA	NA	CASSLERENTGELFF	TGTGCCAGCAGCTTAGAACGGGAGAACACCGGGGAGCTGTTTTTT
TRBV4-1	TRBJ1-5	NA	NA	CASSQEGGNQPQHF	TGCGCCAGCAGCCAAGAGGGGGGGAATCAGCCCCAGCATTTT
TRBV2	TRBJ2-3	NA	NA	CASSESVSTDTQYF	TGTGCCAGCAGTGAAAGCGTTTCCACAGATACGCAGTATTTT
TRBV7-8	TRBJ2-5	NA	NA	CASSFGTLFETQYF	TGTGCCAGCAGCTTCGGGACCCTGTTTGAGACCCAGTACTTC
TRBV4-3	TRBJ2-1	NA	NA	CATGDWGKSDEQFF	TGCGCCACCGGGGACTGGGGGAAATCGGATGAGCAGTTCTTC
TRBV5-1	TRBJ2-1	NA	NA	CASSLDYEQFF	TGCGCCAGCAGCTTGGACTATGAGCAGTTCTTC
TRBV12-5	TRBJ2-3	NA	NA	CASGSRAGTLDF	TGTGCTAGTGGATCAAGGGCGGGAACTCTGGATTTT
TRBV5-5	TRBJ1-3	NA	NA	CASSLVPQGGNTIYF	TGTGCCAGCAGCTTGGTGCCCCAGGGCGGAAACACCATATATTTT
TRBV7-2	TRBJ1-5	once	NA	CASSPYNQPQHF	TGTGCCAGCAGCCCTTACAATCAGCCCCAGCATTTT
TRBV6-1	TRBJ2-7	NA	TRBD2	CASMVGLASYEQYF	TGTGCCAGCATGGTAGGACTAGCGAGCTACGAGCAGTACTTC
TRBV27	TRBJ1-5	NA	NA	CASHVGGLVGQPQHF	TGTGCCAGCCACGTCGGGGGGCTCGTCGGTCAGCCCCAGCATTTT
TRBV5-4	TRBJ2-6	NA	NA	CASAISGAPANVLTF	TGTGCCAGCGCCATCTCCGGGGCGCCGGCCAACGTCCTGACTTTC
TRBV19	TRBJ2-3	NA	NA	CASSTGARDTQYF	TGTGCCAGTAGTACGGGGGCTAGAGATACGCAGTATTTT
TRBV7-2	TRBJ2-7	NA	NA	CASSLDRNEQYF	TGTGCCAGCAGCTTAGATCGCAATGAGCAGTACTTC
TRBV28	TRBJ2-7	NA	TRBD1	CASRLDRGFVGGQSYEQYF	TGTGCCAGCAGACTAGACAGGGGGTTTGTGGGAGGTCAGTCCTACGAGCAGTACTTC
TRBV6-5	TRBJ1-3	NA	NA	CASSYSQTLGNTIYF	TGTGCCAGCAGTTACTCCCAGACACTGGGAAACACCATATATTTT
TRBV11-1	TRBJ1-4	NA	NA	CASSLRSTNEKLFF	TGTGCCAGCAGCTTACGCTCAACTAATGAAAAACTGTTTTTT
TRBV5-1	TRBJ1-2	NA	TRBD1	CASSLAGTGANYGYTF	TGCGCCAGCAGCTTGGCGGGGACAGGGGCGAACTATGGCTACACCTTC
TRBV30	TRBJ2-7	NA	NA	CAWSVGPRSYEQYF	TGTGCCTGGAGTGTCGGGCCCCGCTCCTACGAGCAGTACTTC
TRBV5-4	TRBJ1-2	NA	NA	CASSPGGPANYGYTF	TGTGCCAGCAGCCCCGGGGGGCCGGCTAACTATGGCTACACCTTC